Below, 29 T cell receptor beta chains from the same sample are listed, as sequenced in a study of blood T cell repertoires in COVID-19. The repertoire was sequenced with immunoSEQ multiplex PCR; TCRdb's copy has only in-frame clones and lacks some. Of under 150,000 clones listed, around 84% are singletons. Sequenced sample: peripheral blood. The source of these receptors is a human donor in a cohort sampled during active COVID-19.

The V and J genes are TRBV5-1 and TRBJ2-5; weak D call: TRBD1 (5 bases). This CDR3 is built from 13 residues. V lost 0 bases and J 4 bases, leaving 7 bases between the germline ends. In germline, CDR1 is SGHRS, CDR2 YFSETQ. The CDR3 loop reads CASSLGQRETQYF. The CDR3 nucleotides read TGCGCCAGCAGCTTGGGACAGCGAGAGACCCAGTACTTC.

The rearrangement links TRBV5-1 to TRBJ2-1; no clear D gene. In germline, CDR1 is SGHRS, CDR2 YFSETQ. The CDR3 has 12 residues. V dropped 1 base and J dropped 9 bases, with 8 bases sitting between them. Written as DNA, the CDR3 is TGCGCCAGCAGCTTGAGTGCCGGTGAGCAGTTCTTC. Its protein is CASSLSAGEQFF.

The rearrangement links TRBV15 to TRBJ2-4; 8 positions agree with TRBD2. With V trimmed by 0 bases and J by 6 bases, 4 bases remained unmatched. CDR3 length: 15 amino acids. Germline loops: CDR1 LNHNV, CDR2 YYDKDF (reference sequence). CDR3 in DNA: TGTGCCACCAGCAGAGATCTAACTAGCGGAAACATTCAGTACTTC. Protein product: CATSRDLTSGNIQYF.

This chain connects TRBV9 to TRBJ2-6; 8 nucleotides match TRBD2. V lost 6 bases to trimming and J lost 1 base; unmatched junction nucleotides: 3. Germline CDR1 reads SGDLS; CDR2 reads YYNGEE. The length of the CDR3 is 15 residues. CDR3 in DNA: TGTGCCAGCACCCGGGGGGGTTCTGGGGCCAACGTCCTGACTTTC. This translates into CASTRGGSGANVLTF. The variable domain in full, completed from reference TRBV9 and TRBJ2-6, reads DSGVTQTPKHLITATGQRVTLRCSPRSGDLSVYWYQQSLDQGLQFLIQYYNGEERAKGNILERFSAQQFPDLHSELNLSSLELGDSALYFCASTRGGSGANVLTFGAGSRLTVL.

V gene TRBV28 combines with J gene TRBJ2-7; possible D gene TRBD1, 6 bases. This CDR3 has 13 amino acids. The germline V and J ends were trimmed by 10 bases and 0 bases, with 13 bases remaining between them. Per the germline V gene, CDR1 is MDHEN and CDR2 is SYDVKM. CDR3 in amino acids: CAITTGPSYEQYF. The CDR3, as DNA: TGTGCCATTACAACAGGGCCCTCCTACGAGCAGTACTTC.

The chain joins TRBV6-2 or TRBV6-3 to TRBJ2-2, with TRBD2 as a possible D gene (6 bases). The length of the CDR3 is 16 residues. Germline V CDR1 and CDR2: MNHEY, SVGEGT. With 4 bases removed from V and 1 base from J, the gap between germline ends came to 13 bases. CDR3 loop: CASSWTGGVNTGELFF. The DNA of the CDR3 is TGTGCCAGCAGTTGGACCGGGGGAGTGAACACCGGGGAGCTGTTTTTT.

The V call is TRBV5-1, the J call TRBJ2-5; D unclear. This CDR3 has 16 residues. Trimming took off 0 bases at V and 1 base at J, with 13 bases between the two ends. Germline assignment: CDR1 SGHRS and CDR2 YFSETQ. CDR3: CASSLVVASGQETQYF. CDR3 sequence (DNA): TGCGCCAGCAGCTTGGTAGTAGCCTCGGGCCAAGAGACCCAGTACTTC.

The J gene is TRBJ1-3, the V gene TRBV7-2, with 12 bases matching TRBD1. Germline CDR1 and CDR2: SGHTA and FQGNSA. This CDR3 spans 16 amino acids. After removal of 5 bases from V and 4 bases from J, the junction contained 6 bases not matched to a gene. The CDR3 here is CASSAWGQGAGNTIYF. The DNA for the CDR3 is TGTGCCAGCAGCGCGTGGGGACAGGGGGCGGGAAACACCATATATTTT.

This clone occurred a few times. The V call is TRBV28, the J call TRBJ1-2; 9 bases fit TRBD1. The V gene's germline CDR1 is MDHEN and CDR2 SYDVKM. There are 13 residues in the CDR3. V dropped 6 bases and J dropped 8; count of bases not matched to a gene: 7. CDR3 protein: CASRDRGFGGYTF. CDR3 bases: TGTGCCAGCAGGGACAGGGGCTTTGGGGGCTACACCTTC.

In this sample, this clone turned up a few times. V and J are TRBV5-1 and TRBJ1-5; 8 nucleotides line up with TRBD1. Germline V gives CDR1 SGHRS, CDR2 YFSETQ. V lost 1 base and J lost 7; bases outside the gene matches: 4. This CDR3 contains 14 residues. The CDR3 loop reads CASSLLQGVQPQHF. For the CDR3, the DNA is TGCGCCAGCAGCTTGTTACAGGGGGTCCAGCCCCAGCATTTT.

The chain has TRBV5-1 and TRBJ2-7; D remains unclear. Trimming shortened V by 3 bases and J by 3 bases, and 10 bases separated the two germline ends. This CDR3 has 13 residues. Germline assignment: CDR1 SGHRS and CDR2 YFSETQ. The CDR3 protein is CASSSSNNYEQYF. The CDR3 DNA reads TGCGCCAGCAGCTCCTCGAACAACTACGAGCAGTACTTC.

The chain combines TRBV13 with TRBJ2-4; D perhaps matches TRBD2 (5 bases). CDR3 length: 15 amino acids. Germline-derived CDR1 and CDR2 are PRHDT and FYEKMQ (reference sequence). Trimming took 6 bases from V and 0 from J, leaving 12 bases between them. The DNA for the CDR3 is TGTGCCAGCAGGGGAGCGCTCCTAGCCAAAAACATTCAGTACTTC. It encodes CASRGALLAKNIQYF.

The chain combines TRBV2 with TRBJ2-2, with no clear D. Germline loops: CDR1 SNHLY, CDR2 FYNNEI. The CDR3 is 11 residues long. The V end lost 2 bases, the J end lost 7 bases, and 2 bases lay between the germline ends. The CDR3 sequence: CASSEYGELFF. CDR3 bases: TGTGCCAGCAGTGAATACGGGGAGCTGTTTTTT.

The sample holds one count of this clone. V and J are TRBV28 and TRBJ1-5; D uncertain. Trimming left V 5 bases short and J 0 bases short, with 23 bases between. CDR1 and CDR2 from the germline V gene are MDHEN and SYDVKM. The CDR3 covers 19 residues. The CDR3 sequence is CASSPQFRGTIISNQPQHF. The CDR3 DNA reads as TGTGCCAGCAGTCCCCAGTTTCGGGGTACGATTATTAGCAATCAGCCCCAGCATTTT.

The genes are TRBV19 and TRBJ2-7; TRBD1 matches at 9 bases. The J segment lost 3 bases and the V segment lost 4 bases, leaving 4 bases of the junction unmatched. Per germline, CDR1 LNHDA and CDR2 SQIVND (reference sequence). This CDR3 comprises 14 residues. The DNA for the CDR3 is TGTGCCAGTAGTACGGGACAGGGTCTCTACGAGCAGTACTTC. Translated: CASSTGQGLYEQYF.

V and J are TRBV20-1 and TRBJ1-4; D gene uncertain. There are 10 residues in the CDR3. Per the germline V gene, CDR1 is DFQATT and CDR2 is SNEGSKA (reference sequence). V gave up 0 bases and J gave up 13 bases, with 6 bases separating them. CDR3 in DNA: TGCAGTGCTAGAGATGAGAGACTGTTTTTT. Translating it yields CSARDERLFF.

The rearrangement links TRBV19 to TRBJ1-1, with D perhaps matching TRBD1 (6 bases). V lost 1 base to trimming and J lost 7 bases, with 13 bases between them. Germline V gene data show CDR1 as LNHDA and CDR2 as SQIVND (reference sequence). The CDR3 extends over 14 amino acids. The CDR3 DNA reads as TGTGCCAGTAGTATAGGGACAGTCGAGAGTGAAGCTTTCTTT. It specifies CASSIGTVESEAFF.

The CDR3 loop reads CASSQVRGGAGTDTQYF. The CDR3 DNA sequence: TGTGCCAGCAGCCAAGTCCGCGGGGGGGCCGGCACAGATACGCAGTATTTT. The chain links TRBV14 to TRBJ2-3, with 9 bases that match TRBD2. The CDR3 runs to 17 residues. V shed 1 base and J 1 base; nucleotides not matched to a gene: 6. Germline V gives CDR1 SGHDN, CDR2 FVKESK.

This clone has only a few counts. In DNA form, the CDR3 reads TGTGCCAGCAGTTTATTCCCCGGGACTAGATCCCACGAGCAGTACTTC. Amino acid sequence: CASSLFPGTRSHEQYF. V is TRBV27 and J is TRBJ2-7, with TRBD2 matching over 8 bases. CDR3 size: 16 residues. CDR1 is MNHEY and CDR2 is SMNVEV in the germline V gene (reference sequence). V lost 1 base, J lost 5 bases, and 10 bases stayed unmatched.

The chain couples TRBV5-1 to TRBJ2-3, with TRBD2 matching 15 bases. With V trimmed by 4 bases and J by 6 bases, 9 bases remained unmatched. The CDR3 is made up of 17 amino acids. Germline V gene sequence: CDR1 SGHRS, CDR2 YFSETQ. The CDR3 DNA reads as TGCGCCAGCAGCCCCGGACTAGCGGGGGGGCTAGGTGATACGCAGTATTTT. Residues: CASSPGLAGGLGDTQYF. Full variable domain (missing parts from reference TRBV5-1 and TRBJ2-3): KAGVTQTPRYLIKTRGQQVTLSCSPISGHRSVSWYQQTPGQGLQFLFEYFSETQRNKGNFPGRFSGRQFSNSRSEMNVSTLELGDSALYLCASSPGLAGGLGDTQYFGPGTRLTVL.

The rearrangement links TRBV18 to TRBJ1-2; D unclear. V was pared by 0 bases and J by 4 bases, with 6 bases between. CDR1 and CDR2 (germline): KGHSH, LQKENI. The CDR3 totals 13 residues. The CDR3 region is CASSPPEGYGYTF. CDR3 nucleotides: TGTGCCAGCTCACCACCGGAGGGCTATGGCTACACCTTC.

The chain combines TRBV15 with TRBJ1-1; no firm D call. The V and J ends lost 5 bases and 1 base respectively, with 11 bases between them. Germline assignment: CDR1 LNHNV and CDR2 YYDKDF (reference sequence). The length of the CDR3 is 14 residues. The CDR3 DNA reads TGTGCCACCAGCCGGAGGGCGGGGAACACTGAAGCTTTCTTT. Translated, it gives CATSRRAGNTEAFF.

The J gene is TRBJ2-4, the V gene TRBV11-3; maybe TRBD1 (7 bases). The germline V and J ends were trimmed by 2 bases and 10 bases, with 9 bases remaining between them. CDR1 is SGHNT and CDR2 is YENEEA in the germline V gene. The CDR3 loop spans 12 amino acids. As DNA, the CDR3 is TGTGCCAGCAGCTTACAGGGGGGAATTCAGTACTTC. This encodes CASSLQGGIQYF.

The V and J genes are TRBV7-6 and TRBJ1-4; D is possibly TRBD1 (6 bases). Germline V gene data show CDR1 as SGHVS and CDR2 as FNYEAQ. V was cut by 3 bases and J by 5 bases, with 10 bases left in between. The CDR3 sequence is 14 residues long. CDR3 nucleotides: TGTGCCAGCAGCTTGGGGGCGGTAAATGAAAAACTGTTTTTT. The encoded protein is CASSLGAVNEKLFF.

V gene TRBV2 combines with J gene TRBJ1-6, with D uncertain. Trimming removed 6 bases from V and 8 bases from J, with 14 bases in between. The CDR3 extends over 14 amino acids. Germline lookup yields CDR1 SNHLY and CDR2 FYNNEI. CDR3 bases: TGTGCCAGCAGATCGGCGGAGGGCCATTCACCCCTCCACTTT. Residues: CASRSAEGHSPLHF.

V is TRBV12-3 or TRBV12-4 and J is TRBJ2-3; 10 nucleotides agree with TRBD1. Trimming cost V 7 bases and J 8 bases; bases outside gene matches: 6. The CDR3 is 13 residues long. This CDR3 reads CASTDRGQGTQYF. The CDR3 nucleotides read TGTGCCAGCACCGACAGGGGGCAGGGTACGCAGTATTTT.

This clone was counted between two and nine times. The chain is built from TRBV6-1 and TRBJ2-7, with D tentatively TRBD2 (6 bases). Looked up from germline, CDR1 is MNHNS and CDR2 is SASEGT. The ends were cut back, 2 bases at V and 4 bases at J, with 12 bases in the middle. The CDR3 is 14 residues long. The CDR3 bases are TGTGCCAGCAGTGAATGGGGGGATGAGTACGAGCAGTACTTC. Translating it yields CASSEWGDEYEQYF.

This chain joins TRBV19 and TRBJ2-3; 10 positions agree with TRBD2. V was pared by 2 bases and J by 1 base, with 3 bases of the junction left unmatched. CDR3 length equals 16 residues. In germline, CDR1 is LNHDA, CDR2 SQIVND (reference sequence). The CDR3 DNA sequence: TGTGCCAGTAGTATAAGCGGGGGGGCCGGCACAGATACGCAGTATTTT. Translating gives CASSISGGAGTDTQYF.

V gene TRBV6-2 or TRBV6-3 combines with J gene TRBJ2-7, with 9 bases aligning to TRBD1. Unmatched junction bases numbered 5, after V lost 0 bases and J lost 5 bases. Germline V lookup: CDR1 MNHEY, CDR2 SVGEGT. This CDR3 is built from 15 residues. CDR3 DNA: TGTGCCAGCAGTTACTCTGGACAGGGGAGGAACGAGCAGTACTTC. It yields the protein CASSYSGQGRNEQYF.